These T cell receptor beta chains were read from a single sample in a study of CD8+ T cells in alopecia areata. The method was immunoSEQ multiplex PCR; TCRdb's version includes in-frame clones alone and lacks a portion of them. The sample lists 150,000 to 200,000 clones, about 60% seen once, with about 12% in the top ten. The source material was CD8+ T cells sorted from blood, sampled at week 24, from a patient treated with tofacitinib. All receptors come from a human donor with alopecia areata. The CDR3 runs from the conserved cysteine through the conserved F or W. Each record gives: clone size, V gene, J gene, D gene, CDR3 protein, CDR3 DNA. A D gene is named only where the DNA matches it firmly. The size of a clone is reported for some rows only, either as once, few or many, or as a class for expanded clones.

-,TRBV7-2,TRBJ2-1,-,CASSLAYAREQFF,TGTGCCAGCAGCTTAGCGTACGCTCGTGAGCAGTTCTTC
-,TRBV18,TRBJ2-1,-,CASSRGQSSSYNEQFF,TGTGCCAGCTCACGCGGACAGTCGAGCTCCTACAATGAGCAGTTCTTC
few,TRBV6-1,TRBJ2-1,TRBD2,CASSALAGSSYNEQFF,TGTGCCAGCAGTGCCCTAGCGGGGAGCTCCTACAATGAGCAGTTCTTC
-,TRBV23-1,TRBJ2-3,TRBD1,CASPVQGETTDTQYF,TGCGCCAGCCCGGTACAGGGGGAAACAACAGATACGCAGTATTTT
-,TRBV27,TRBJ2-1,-,CASRGRSDEQFF,TGTGCCAGCCGTGGAAGGTCCGATGAGCAGTTCTTC
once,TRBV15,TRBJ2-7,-,CATSRVAGYEQYF,TGTGCCACCAGCAGAGTGGCAGGCTACGAGCAGTACTTC
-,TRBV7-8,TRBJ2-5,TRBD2,CASSLKGLAAKETQYF,TGTGCCAGCAGCTTAAAGGGACTAGCGGCCAAAGAGACCCAGTACTTC
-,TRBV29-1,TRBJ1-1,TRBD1,CSVVPGQGITEAFF,TGCAGCGTTGTTCCGGGACAGGGAATCACTGAAGCTTTCTTT
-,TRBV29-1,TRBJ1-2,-,CSVVLFLGREKDGYTF,TGCAGCGTTGTATTGTTCTTAGGACGGGAGAAGGATGGCTACACCTTC
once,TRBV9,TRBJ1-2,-,CASSVPTGEINYGYTF,TGTGCCAGCAGCGTCCCGACAGGAGAAATTAACTATGGCTACACCTTC
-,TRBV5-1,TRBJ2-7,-,CASSSGAYEQYF,TGCGCCAGCAGCTCGGGAGCCTACGAGCAGTACTTC
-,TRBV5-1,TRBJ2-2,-,CASSFWLNTGELFF,TGCGCCAGCAGCTTTTGGCTCAACACCGGGGAGCTGTTTTTT
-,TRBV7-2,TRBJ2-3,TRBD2,CASSTSGYTDTQYF,TGTGCCAGCAGCACTAGCGGCTACACAGATACGCAGTATTTT
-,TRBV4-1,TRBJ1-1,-,CASSLRPQGNTEAFF,TGCGCCAGCAGCCTCCGACCACAGGGGAACACTGAAGCTTTCTTT
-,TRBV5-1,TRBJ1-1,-,CASSLSLGADTEAFF,TGCGCCAGCAGCTTGAGTCTGGGGGCGGACACTGAAGCTTTCTTT
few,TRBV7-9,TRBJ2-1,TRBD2,CASSLTSGGADEQFF,TGTGCCAGCAGCCTTACTAGCGGGGGGGCCGATGAGCAGTTCTTC
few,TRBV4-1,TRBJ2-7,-,CASSQGPGASLEQYF,TGCGCCAGCAGCCAAGGCCCCGGGGCTTCACTCGAGCAGTACTTC
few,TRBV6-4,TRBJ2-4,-,CASGGWTSRNIQYF,TGTGCCAGTGGAGGGTGGACATCGCGAAACATTCAGTACTTC